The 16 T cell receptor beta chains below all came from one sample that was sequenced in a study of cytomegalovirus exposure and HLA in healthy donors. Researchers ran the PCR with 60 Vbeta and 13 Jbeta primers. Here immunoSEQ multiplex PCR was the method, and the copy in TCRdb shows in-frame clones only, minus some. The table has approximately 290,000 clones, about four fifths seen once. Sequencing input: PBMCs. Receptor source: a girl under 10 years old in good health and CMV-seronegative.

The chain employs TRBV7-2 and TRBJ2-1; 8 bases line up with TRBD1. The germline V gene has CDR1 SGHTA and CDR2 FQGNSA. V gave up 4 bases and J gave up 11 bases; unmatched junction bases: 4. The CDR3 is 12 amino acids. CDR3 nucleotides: TGTGCCAGCAGCTCGGGGACAGGCAAGCAGTTCTTC. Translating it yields CASSSGTGKQFF.

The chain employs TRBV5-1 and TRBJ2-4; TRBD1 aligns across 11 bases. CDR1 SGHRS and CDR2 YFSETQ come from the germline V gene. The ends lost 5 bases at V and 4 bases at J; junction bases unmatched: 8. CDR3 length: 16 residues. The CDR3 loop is CASRMGQGEAKNIQYF. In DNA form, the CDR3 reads TGCGCCAGCAGGATGGGACAGGGGGAGGCAAAAAACATTCAGTACTTC.

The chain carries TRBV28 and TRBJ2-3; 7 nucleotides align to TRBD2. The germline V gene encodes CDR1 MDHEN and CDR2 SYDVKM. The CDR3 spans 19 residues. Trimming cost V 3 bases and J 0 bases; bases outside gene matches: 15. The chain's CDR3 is CASSFPPSASGTSTDTQYF. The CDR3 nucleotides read TGTGCCAGCAGTTTCCCCCCTTCGGCTAGCGGAACTAGCACAGATACGCAGTATTTT.

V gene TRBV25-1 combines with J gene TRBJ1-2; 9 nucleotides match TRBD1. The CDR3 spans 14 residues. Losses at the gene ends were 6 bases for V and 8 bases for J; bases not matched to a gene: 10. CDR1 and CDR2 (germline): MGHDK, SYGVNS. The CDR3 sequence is CASRGTGILLGYTF. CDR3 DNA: TGTGCCAGCAGGGGGACAGGGATTTTACTCGGCTACACCTTC.

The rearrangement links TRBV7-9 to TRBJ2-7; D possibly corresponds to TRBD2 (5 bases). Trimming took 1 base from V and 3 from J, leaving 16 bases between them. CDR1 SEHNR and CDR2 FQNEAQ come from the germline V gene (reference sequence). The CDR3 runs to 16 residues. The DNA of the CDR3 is TGTGCCAGCAGCTTAGGAGGGTTCGAACCTTACTACGAGCAGTACTTC. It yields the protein CASSLGGFEPYYEQYF.

CDR3 sequence reads: CASSELIRGRKFF. The CDR3 bases are TGTGCCAGCAGTGAGCTAATCAGGGGGCGAAAATTCTTC. This chain links TRBV2 with TRBJ2-1; 8 bases align to TRBD1. The trim removed 3 bases at V and 16 bases at J, leaving 11 bases unmatched. Germline lookup yields CDR1 SNHLY and CDR2 FYNNEI. This CDR3 contains 13 residues.

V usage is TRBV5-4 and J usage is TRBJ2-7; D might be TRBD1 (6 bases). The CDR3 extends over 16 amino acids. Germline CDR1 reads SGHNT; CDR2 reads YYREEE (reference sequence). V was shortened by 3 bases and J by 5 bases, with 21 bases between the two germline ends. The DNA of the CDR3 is TGTGCCAGCAGCTCCCCCCCCGGGACACCCTTCAACGAGCAGTACTTC. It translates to CASSSPPGTPFNEQYF.

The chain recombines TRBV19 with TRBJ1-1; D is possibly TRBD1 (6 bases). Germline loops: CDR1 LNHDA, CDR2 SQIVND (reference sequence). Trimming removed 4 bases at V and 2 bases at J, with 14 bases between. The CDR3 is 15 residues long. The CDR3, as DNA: TGTGCCAGTAGTAAAAGCCCGACAGGCAACACTGAAGCTTTCTTT. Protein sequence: CASSKSPTGNTEAFF.

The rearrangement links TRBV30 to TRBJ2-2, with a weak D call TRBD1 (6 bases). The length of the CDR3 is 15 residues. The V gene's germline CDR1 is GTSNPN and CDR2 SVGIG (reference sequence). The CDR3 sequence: CALDHRQGLTGELFF. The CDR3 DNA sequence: TGTGCATTGGACCATAGGCAGGGGCTCACCGGGGAGCTGTTTTTT.

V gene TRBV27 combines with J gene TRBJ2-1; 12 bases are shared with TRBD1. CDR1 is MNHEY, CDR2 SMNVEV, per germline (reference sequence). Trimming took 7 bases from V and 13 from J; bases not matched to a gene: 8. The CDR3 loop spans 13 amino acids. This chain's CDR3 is CASKPGQGASQFF. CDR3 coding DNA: TGTGCCAGCAAACCGGGACAGGGGGCCTCTCAGTTCTTC.

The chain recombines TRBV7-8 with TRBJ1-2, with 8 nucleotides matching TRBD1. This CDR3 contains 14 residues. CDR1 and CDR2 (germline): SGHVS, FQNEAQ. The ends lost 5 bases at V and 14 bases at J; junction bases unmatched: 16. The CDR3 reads CASSLEAGGHLYTF. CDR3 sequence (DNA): TGTGCCAGCAGCCTCGAGGCAGGGGGCCACCTTTATACCTTC.

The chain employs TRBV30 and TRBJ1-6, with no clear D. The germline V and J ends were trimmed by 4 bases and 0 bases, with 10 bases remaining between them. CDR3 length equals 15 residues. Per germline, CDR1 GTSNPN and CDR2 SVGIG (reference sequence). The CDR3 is CAWKSGSSYNSPLHF. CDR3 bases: TGTGCCTGGAAGTCGGGGTCCTCCTATAATTCACCCCTCCACTTT.

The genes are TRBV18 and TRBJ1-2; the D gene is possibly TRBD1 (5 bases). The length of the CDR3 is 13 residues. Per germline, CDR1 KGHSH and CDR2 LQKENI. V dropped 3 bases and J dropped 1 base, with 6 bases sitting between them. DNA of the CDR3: TGTGCCAGCTCACCCGACAGTAACTATGGCTACACCTTC. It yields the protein CASSPDSNYGYTF.

In nucleotides, the CDR3 is TGTGCCAGCCGCGGGGCAGCAAATGAAGCTTTCTTT. It is translated as CASRGAANEAFF. The chain is built from TRBV6-1 and TRBJ1-1; D is perhaps TRBD1 (5 bases). Germline CDR1 is MNHNS and CDR2 is SASEGT. This CDR3 contains 12 residues. V lost 8 bases, J lost 7 bases, and 14 bases lay in between.

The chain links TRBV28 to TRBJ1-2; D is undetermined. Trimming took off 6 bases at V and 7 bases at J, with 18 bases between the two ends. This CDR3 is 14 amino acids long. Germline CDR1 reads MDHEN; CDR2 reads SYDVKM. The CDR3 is CASRRDFGSLGYTF. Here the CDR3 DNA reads TGTGCCAGCAGGCGGGATTTCGGTTCACTTGGCTACACCTTC.

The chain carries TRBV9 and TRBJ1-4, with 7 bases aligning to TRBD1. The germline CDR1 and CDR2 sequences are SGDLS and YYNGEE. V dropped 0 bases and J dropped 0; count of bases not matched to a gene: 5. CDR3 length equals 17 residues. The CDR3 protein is CASSVGTTGATNEKLFF. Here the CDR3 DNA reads TGTGCCAGCAGCGTAGGGACCACAGGGGCAACTAATGAAAAACTGTTTTTT.